Presented here are 32 T cell receptor beta chains from one specimen sequenced in a study of T cell responses to AZD1222 COVID-19 vaccine. Libraries were prepared by immunoSEQ multiplex PCR; TCRdb keeps only in-frame clonotypes and omits some of them. The sample records about 130,000 clones, approximately 93% being singletons. The sample in question was peripheral blood, obtained on day 0 of AZD1222 vaccination. The receptor source for this set is an adult in good health.

The V call is TRBV6-2 or TRBV6-3, the J call TRBJ1-5, with D possibly TRBD1 on 5 matching bases. This CDR3 has 15 residues. The V gene lost 2 bases and the J gene lost 2 bases, with 10 bases spanning the gap. The V gene's germline CDR1 is MNHEY and CDR2 SVGEGT. The CDR3 bases are TGTGCCAGCAGTTACGGGGGAACCGGCAATCAGCCCCAGCATTTT. It yields the protein CASSYGGTGNQPQHF.

The V and J genes are TRBV5-4 and TRBJ2-7; TRBD2 is a possible D gene (7 bases). This CDR3 contains 16 residues. With 3 bases removed from V and 4 bases from J, the gap between germline ends came to 20 bases. Germline V gives CDR1 SGHNT, CDR2 YYREEE (reference sequence). CDR3 in DNA: TGTGCCAGCAGCTCGGGGGGCGCTGGAGACCTATACGAGCAGTACTTC. As protein: CASSSGGAGDLYEQYF. The whole variable domain, filled in from reference TRBV5-4 and TRBJ2-7, reads ETGVTQSPTHLIKTRGQQVTLRCSSQSGHNTVSWYQQALGQGPQFIFQYYREEENGRGNFPPRFSGLQFPNYSSELNVNALELDDSALYLCASSSGGAGDLYEQYFGPGTRLTVT.

This clone has only one observation. The V gene is TRBV6-5, the J gene TRBJ1-1; no reliable D call. Deletions cut 6 bases from V and 3 bases from J, with 17 bases between. Per the germline V gene, CDR1 is MNHEY and CDR2 is SVGAGI. The length of the CDR3 is 15 residues. CDR3 sequence: CASRLRTRVDTEAFF. The CDR3 DNA sequence: TGTGCCAGCAGACTTCGTACGCGGGTAGACACTGAAGCTTTCTTT.

This rearrangement joins TRBV5-1 to TRBJ2-6; weak D call: TRBD1 (5 bases). Trimming stripped 3 bases from V and 1 base from J, with 8 bases between. Germline CDR1 SGHRS, CDR2 YFSETQ. This CDR3 has 15 residues. CDR3 region: CASSSSGSGANVLTF. The CDR3, as DNA: TGCGCCAGCAGCTCCTCAGGGTCTGGGGCCAACGTCCTGACTTTC.

V is TRBV2 and J is TRBJ1-2, with D possibly being TRBD1 (5 bases). Germline V gene data show CDR1 as SNHLY and CDR2 as FYNNEI. Trimming took off 7 bases at V and 4 bases at J, with 13 bases between the two ends. The length of the CDR3 is 13 residues. In DNA form, the CDR3 reads TGTGCCAGCAAGATCTGGGGGAGCTATGGCTACACCTTC. Encoded protein: CASKIWGSYGYTF.

The chain employs TRBV3-1 (or the pseudogene TRBV3-2) and TRBJ1-2, with 8 bases matching TRBD1. Trimming took 3 bases from V and 4 from J; bases not matched to a gene: 4. The CDR3 length is 14 residues. Germline V lookup: CDR1 LGHDT, CDR2 YNNKEL (reference sequence). CDR3 DNA sequence: TGTGCCAGCAGCCAGACCACAGGGGGCTATGGCTACACCTTC. This sequence encodes CASSQTTGGYGYTF.

The chain uses TRBV6-5 and TRBJ1-4, with 7 bases that match TRBD1. The CDR3 is 14 amino acids. V gave up 2 bases and J gave up 6 bases; unmatched junction bases: 3. The V gene's germline CDR1 is MNHEY and CDR2 SVGAGI. The CDR3 loop reads CASSYRGRDEKLFF. Written as DNA, the CDR3 is TGTGCCAGCAGTTACAGGGGGCGCGATGAAAAACTGTTTTTT.

This chain uses TRBV5-3 with TRBJ1-1; no reliable D call. TRBV5-3 is recorded as an ORF, its role being uncertain. The CDR3 covers 15 residues. Trimming cost V 2 bases and J 1 base, with 12 bases left between them. The CDR3 region is CARSLGRQKNTEAFF. The DNA for the CDR3 is TGTGCCAGAAGCTTAGGTAGGCAGAAGAACACTGAAGCTTTCTTT.

The J gene is TRBJ2-7, the V gene TRBV6-5; 9 bases are shared with TRBD1. Germline-derived CDR1 and CDR2 are MNHEY and SVGAGI. This CDR3 has 14 residues. Trimming at V came to 6 bases and at J to 3 bases, leaving 6 bases not matched to a gene. CDR3 amino acids: CASRSRDRDYEQYF. CDR3 nucleotide sequence: TGTGCCAGCAGGTCGCGGGACAGGGACTACGAGCAGTACTTC.

The rearrangement links TRBV7-3 to TRBJ1-1; D is possibly TRBD1 (5 bases). Trimming shortened V by 9 bases and J by 2 bases, and 13 bases separated the two germline ends. This CDR3 has 13 amino acids. Per the germline V gene, CDR1 is SGHTA and CDR2 is FQGTGA. The CDR3 DNA follows: TGTGCCAGTCGACAGACGCTCAACACTGAAGCTTTCTTT. Its protein product is CASRQTLNTEAFF.

The chain recombines TRBV5-1 with TRBJ1-4; D ambiguous. The CDR3 has 15 amino acids. From germline, CDR1 is SGHRS and CDR2 YFSETQ. With 1 base removed from V and 2 bases from J, the gap between germline ends came to 9 bases. CDR3 residues: CASSLTSGTNEKLFF. Written as DNA, the CDR3 is TGCGCCAGCAGCTTGACGAGTGGGACTAATGAAAAACTGTTTTTT. Full variable domain (rest looked up from reference TRBV5-1 and TRBJ1-4): KAGVTQTPRYLIKTRGQQVTLSCSPISGHRSVSWYQQTPGQGLQFLFEYFSETQRNKGNFPGRFSGRQFSNSRSEMNVSTLELGDSALYLCASSLTSGTNEKLFFGSGTQLSVL.

The genes are TRBV13 and TRBJ2-2, with D maybe TRBD1 (6 bases). Germline V gene sequence: CDR1 PRHDT, CDR2 FYEKMQ (reference sequence). The V gene lost 3 bases and the J gene lost 6 bases, with 14 bases spanning the gap. The CDR3 has 15 residues. CDR3 coding DNA: TGTGCCAGCAGCTTCTGGCAGGGGCCCTCCGGGGAGCTGTTTTTT. Its translation: CASSFWQGPSGELFF.

The V and J genes are TRBV9 and TRBJ1-3; no reliable D call. The CDR3 covers 15 residues. The V gene's germline CDR1 is SGDLS and CDR2 YYNGEE. V was clipped by 4 bases and J by 0 bases, with 11 bases between them. The chain's CDR3 is CASSSTLGSGNTIYF. The DNA of the CDR3 is TGTGCCAGCAGCTCCACCCTCGGCTCTGGAAACACCATATATTTT.

This chain connects TRBV5-1 to TRBJ1-4; possible D gene TRBD1, 6 bases. There are 16 residues in the CDR3. Trimming took 1 base from V and 7 from J, leaving 17 bases between them. Germline lookup yields CDR1 SGHRS and CDR2 YFSETQ. The CDR3 loop is CASSLLGAVEGEKLFF. CDR3 sequence (DNA): TGCGCCAGCAGCTTGTTGGGGGCGGTAGAGGGTGAAAAACTGTTTTTT.

V usage is TRBV19 and J usage is TRBJ1-1, with D possibly matching TRBD1 (6 bases). Germline values: CDR1 LNHDA, CDR2 SQIVND (reference sequence). V was shortened by 9 bases and J by 6 bases, with 11 bases between the two germline ends. There are 11 residues in the CDR3. Here the CDR3 reads CASLGGAEAFF. CDR3 DNA sequence: TGTGCCAGCTTAGGGGGGGCTGAAGCTTTCTTT.

V gene TRBV18 combines with J gene TRBJ1-1, with D maybe TRBD1 (5 bases). CDR3 length: 12 residues. Deletions cut 0 bases from V and 6 bases from J, with 5 bases between. Looked up from germline, CDR1 is KGHSH and CDR2 is LQKENI. CDR3 amino acids: CASSPPGAEAFF. Written as DNA, the CDR3 is TGTGCCAGCTCACCACCGGGGGCTGAAGCTTTCTTT. Variable domain in full (rest from reference TRBV18 and TRBJ1-1): NAGVMQNPRHLVRRRGQEARLRCSPMKGHSHVYWYRQLPEEGLKFMVYLQKENIIDESGMPKERFSAEFPKEGPSILRIQQVVRGDSAAYFCASSPPGAEAFFGQGTRLTVV.

The V gene is TRBV4-2, the J gene TRBJ1-3; tentatively, D is TRBD1 (6 bases). V was clipped by 0 bases and J by 2 bases, with 14 bases between them. The CDR3 loop spans 17 amino acids. CDR1 is LGHNA, CDR2 YNFKEQ, per germline. In DNA form, the CDR3 reads TGTGCCAGCAGCCAAGACTTCAAATCAGGGGCTGGAAACACCATATATTTT. Translation: CASSQDFKSGAGNTIYF.

The chain joins TRBV5-4 to TRBJ2-7, with 7 bases that match TRBD2. The trim removed 1 base at V and 3 bases at J, leaving 7 bases unmatched. Germline CDR1 reads SGHNT; CDR2 reads YYREEE (reference sequence). CDR3 length: 15 amino acids. The CDR3 region has the DNA TGTGCCAGCAGCTTGACCAGCGGGGCGGTCTACGAGCAGTACTTC. Its translation is CASSLTSGAVYEQYF.

The chain employs TRBV5-1 and TRBJ2-3; D perhaps matches TRBD1 (5 bases). The germline gives CDR1 SGHRS, CDR2 YFSETQ. Trimming removed 0 bases from V and 3 bases from J, with 14 bases in between. The CDR3 consists of 16 residues. The CDR3 nucleotides read TGCGCCAGCAGCTTGGGTCAGGGTAGGCGGACAGATACGCAGTATTTT. Translation: CASSLGQGRRTDTQYF.

This clone was seen a single time. This chain links TRBV5-1 with TRBJ1-1; TRBD1 matches at 9 bases. CDR1 and CDR2 (germline): SGHRS, YFSETQ. V lost 4 bases and J lost 7; bases outside the gene matches: 8. This CDR3 comprises 14 residues. CDR3 sequence reads: CASSITGGGIEAFF. CDR3 DNA: TGCGCCAGCAGCATTACAGGGGGCGGGATTGAAGCTTTCTTT.

The genes are TRBV3-1 (or the pseudogene TRBV3-2) and TRBJ1-6; D gene uncertain. CDR3 size: 16 residues. Germline V CDR1 and CDR2: LGHDT, YNNKEL (reference sequence). With 0 bases removed from V and 5 bases from J, the gap between germline ends came to 11 bases. This CDR3 is CASSQDQADNNSPLHF. The DNA of the CDR3 is TGTGCCAGCAGCCAAGACCAGGCAGATAATAATTCACCCCTCCACTTT.

The chain combines TRBV10-3 with TRBJ1-1; D might be TRBD1 (5 bases). Germline CDR1 is ENHRY and CDR2 is SYGVKD. The CDR3 has 14 amino acids. Deletions cut 0 bases from V and 5 bases from J, with 10 bases between. DNA of the CDR3: TGTGCCATCAGTGAGTCATCGGGGGGGACTGAAGCTTTCTTT. Its translation: CAISESSGGTEAFF.

The CDR3: CASRDWTASNQPQHF. The CDR3 region has the DNA TGCGCCAGCAGGGACTGGACAGCTAGCAATCAGCCCCAGCATTTT. This chain uses TRBV5-1 with TRBJ1-5, with D perhaps TRBD1 (6 bases). The CDR3 totals 15 residues. CDR1 and CDR2 from the germline V gene are SGHRS and YFSETQ. Between the trimmed V and J ends, which lost 5 bases and 0 bases, there was a span of 12 bases. Complete variable domain (other parts from reference TRBV5-1 and TRBJ1-5): KAGVTQTPRYLIKTRGQQVTLSCSPISGHRSVSWYQQTPGQGLQFLFEYFSETQRNKGNFPGRFSGRQFSNSRSEMNVSTLELGDSALYLCASRDWTASNQPQHFGDGTRLSIL.

The chain recombines TRBV10-3 with TRBJ1-5; D ambiguous. With 11 bases removed from V and 2 bases from J, the gap between germline ends came to 16 bases. This CDR3 is 14 amino acids long. The V gene's germline CDR1 is ENHRY and CDR2 SYGVKD. CDR3 in DNA: TGTGCCGCCGGTAGGGTTGGGGGCAATCAGCCCCAGCATTTT. Amino acid sequence: CAAGRVGGNQPQHF.

The rearrangement joins TRBV7-3 to TRBJ2-1; possibly TRBD1 or TRBD2 for D (5 bases each). The CDR3 totals 13 residues. Germline-derived CDR1 and CDR2 are SGHTA and FQGTGA. V dropped 2 bases and J dropped 5 bases, with 7 bases sitting between them. In nucleotides, the CDR3 is TGTGCCAGCAGCTTATCGGGACACAATGAGCAGTTCTTC. Amino acid sequence: CASSLSGHNEQFF. The whole variable domain, filled in from reference TRBV7-3 and TRBJ2-1, reads GAGVSQTPSNKVTEKGKYVELRCDPISGHTALYWYRQSLGQGPEFLIYFQGTGAADDSGLPNDRFFAVRPEGSVSTLKIQRTERGDSAVYLCASSLSGHNEQFFGPGTRLTVL.

The chain joins TRBV29-1 to TRBJ2-7; D is perhaps TRBD2 (7 bases). This CDR3 comprises 16 residues. V shed 0 bases and J shed 2 bases, with 17 bases lying between them. The germline V gene has CDR1 SQVTM and CDR2 ANQGSEA. CDR3 DNA: TGCAGCGTTGAAGATCAAGGGGGAGGGGACCCCTACGAGCAGTACTTC. It is translated as CSVEDQGGGDPYEQYF.

The rearrangement joins TRBV6-1 to TRBJ1-1, with 7 bases lining up with TRBD1. The V gene's germline CDR1 is MNHNS and CDR2 SASEGT. V lost 3 bases, J lost 7 bases, and 14 bases stayed unmatched. There are 16 residues in the CDR3. The CDR3 nucleotides read TGTGCCAGCAGTGATCGAGTAAGGGGGCCTAGGGGTGAAGCTTTCTTT. Translating gives CASSDRVRGPRGEAFF.

The V call is TRBV18, the J call TRBJ1-1; D is perhaps TRBD1 (5 bases). Between the trimmed V and J ends, which lost 2 bases and 3 bases, there was a span of 13 bases. The CDR3 extends over 15 amino acids. The germline CDR1 and CDR2 sequences are KGHSH and LQKENI. The CDR3 reads CASSPGAGGDTEAFF. The CDR3 nucleotides are TGTGCCAGCTCACCAGGGGCTGGGGGGGACACTGAAGCTTTCTTT.

The chain couples TRBV5-4 to TRBJ2-7, with TRBD1 identical over 8 bases. This CDR3 has 14 amino acids. Trimming took 0 bases from V and 4 from J; bases not matched to a gene: 3. Looked up from germline, CDR1 is SGHNT and CDR2 is YYREEE (reference sequence). CDR3 DNA: TGTGCCAGCAGCTTGGGGACAGGGAGGTACGAGCAGTACTTC. The encoded protein is CASSLGTGRYEQYF.

The chain links TRBV3-1 (or the pseudogene TRBV3-2) to TRBJ2-1, with 9 bases fitting TRBD2. The CDR3 is made up of 14 amino acids. Germline values: CDR1 LGHDT, CDR2 YNNKEL (reference sequence). V shed 5 bases, J shed 8 bases, and the junction held 7 bases outside the gene matches. CDR3 DNA sequence: TGTGCCAGCAGCTTCCCAGAGCGGGGGGATGAGCAGTTCTTC. It translates to CASSFPERGDEQFF.

The chain uses TRBV20-1 and TRBJ2-2; the D gene is possibly TRBD2 (6 bases). V lost 3 bases to trimming and J lost 2 bases, with 13 bases between them. The CDR3 covers 15 residues. Germline assignment: CDR1 DFQATT and CDR2 SNEGSKA (reference sequence). The CDR3 reads CSASGRLGNTGELFF. CDR3 sequence (DNA): TGCAGTGCTAGTGGCAGACTAGGTAACACCGGGGAGCTGTTTTTT.

The chain recombines TRBV18 with TRBJ1-2; no clear D. Germline CDR1 KGHSH, CDR2 LQKENI. V lost 0 bases, J lost 4 bases, and 15 bases lay in between. The CDR3 is 16 residues long. In nucleotides, the CDR3 is TGTGCCAGCTCACCACCGGTAAAGGATAGTATCTATGGCTACACCTTC. Amino acids: CASSPPVKDSIYGYTF.